Listed below are T cell receptor beta chains from one sample, sequenced in a study of Ad26.COV2.S vaccination and SARS-CoV-2 variants. The method was immunoSEQ multiplex PCR; TCRdb's version includes in-frame clones alone and lacks a portion of them. The data show a few hundred thousand clones, about nine tenths seen once. Source: peripheral blood, taken in a trial of Ad26.COV2.S vaccine versus placebo. The receptors derive from a person between 18 and 60 years old who received the Ad26.COV2.S COVID-19 vaccine or a placebo. CDR3s include the opening cysteine and the closing phenylalanine or tryptophan. The order of the fields is clone size, D gene, V gene, J gene, CDR3 DNA, CDR3 protein. D genes are given only for firm matches. The size field is filled for only some rows; it gives once, few, many or a size class.

size: .
D: .
V: TRBV7-9
J: TRBJ2-7
DNA: TGTGCCAGCAGCCCGTCAGGGGCACGGGAGCAGTACTTC
CDR3: CASSPSGAREQYF

size: once
D: .
V: TRBV19
J: TRBJ2-1
DNA: TGTGCCAGTAGATGGACGCAGAGCTCCTACAATGAGCAGTTCTTC
CDR3: CASRWTQSSYNEQFF

size: few
D: .
V: TRBV6-2/TRBV6-3
J: TRBJ2-2
DNA: TGTGCCAGCAGTTACGGCGCGCCTAACACCGGGGAGCTGTTTTTT
CDR3: CASSYGAPNTGELFF

size: .
D: .
V: TRBV18
J: TRBJ1-5
DNA: TGTGCCAGCTCGTCCGAGAAGGATCAGCCCCAGCATTTT
CDR3: CASSSEKDQPQHF

size: .
D: .
V: TRBV5-1
J: TRBJ1-1
DNA: TGCGCCAGCAGCTATTTGAATGCAGGGTCGGGGAACACTGAAGCTTTCTTT
CDR3: CASSYLNAGSGNTEAFF

size: .
D: .
V: TRBV5-5
J: TRBJ2-7
DNA: TGTGCCAGCAGCTTGGCGGGACCGTCCTCCTACGAGCAGTACTTC
CDR3: CASSLAGPSSYEQYF

size: .
D: .
V: TRBV3-1/TRBV3-2
J: TRBJ1-1
DNA: TGTGCCAGCAGCCCTCGGGGGGACACTGAAGCTTTCTTT
CDR3: CASSPRGDTEAFF

size: .
D: .
V: TRBV12-3/TRBV12-4
J: TRBJ2-7
DNA: TGTGCCAGCAGTTTGAGGGGGGAGCAGTACTTC
CDR3: CASSLRGEQYF

size: .
D: .
V: TRBV19
J: TRBJ1-5
DNA: TGTGCCAGTAGTCCCCGGCAGGGGAAGGATGGTCAGCCCCAGCATTTT
CDR3: CASSPRQGKDGQPQHF

size: .
D: .
V: TRBV7-8
J: TRBJ1-5
DNA: TGTGCCAGCAGCTTAGGGGGCAAAGGGAATCAGCCCCAGCATTTT
CDR3: CASSLGGKGNQPQHF

size: .
D: .
V: TRBV6-5
J: TRBJ2-5
DNA: TGTGCCAGCAGTTACTCTCTGGGGGCCGGGACCCAGTACTTC
CDR3: CASSYSLGAGTQYF

size: .
D: TRBD1
V: TRBV5-4
J: TRBJ1-3
DNA: TGTGCCAGCAGCTTATCGGGTGGGACAGGGGCGCGAAACACCATATATTTT
CDR3: CASSLSGGTGARNTIYF

size: .
D: .
V: TRBV6-5
J: TRBJ2-3
DNA: TGTGCCAGCAGTCCGATAGGGCGGAGCACAGATACGCAGTATTTT
CDR3: CASSPIGRSTDTQYF

size: .
D: TRBD1
V: TRBV24-1
J: TRBJ2-1
DNA: TGTGCCACCAGTGCTACGGGACAGTATAACAATGAGCAGTTCTTC
CDR3: CATSATGQYNNEQFF

size: .
D: .
V: TRBV5-1
J: TRBJ1-1
DNA: TGCGCCAGCAGCCCCGGGATCAGAATGAACACTGAAGCTTTCTTT
CDR3: CASSPGIRMNTEAFF

size: .
D: .
V: TRBV4-3
J: TRBJ1-3
DNA: TGCGCCAGCAGCCAAGAGGGCAGCTCTGGAAACACCATATATTTT
CDR3: CASSQEGSSGNTIYF

size: .
D: .
V: TRBV7-3
J: TRBJ1-1
DNA: TGTGCCAGCAGCTCCCAACAGGGAAGGGGTACTGAAGCTTTCTTT
CDR3: CASSSQQGRGTEAFF

size: once
D: .
V: TRBV18
J: TRBJ2-2
DNA: TGTGCCAGCTCACCACCTCGGTTCAGCCCGAACACCGGGGAGCTGTTTTTT
CDR3: CASSPPRFSPNTGELFF

size: .
D: .
V: TRBV4-1
J: TRBJ2-2
DNA: TGCGCCAGCAGCCATTCTAAGGGGGACACCGGGGAGCTGTTTTTT
CDR3: CASSHSKGDTGELFF

size: many
D: TRBD1
V: TRBV7-2
J: TRBJ1-4
DNA: TGTGCCAGCAGCCCGTTCCCCCGACAGGGTATTAATGAAAAACTGTTTTTT
CDR3: CASSPFPRQGINEKLFF

size: .
D: .
V: TRBV9
J: TRBJ2-7
DNA: TGTGCCAGCAGCCCACGTCAGGGACAAATCTACGAGCAGTACTTC
CDR3: CASSPRQGQIYEQYF

size: .
D: .
V: TRBV3-1/TRBV3-2
J: TRBJ1-6
DNA: TGTGCCAGCAGCCCCGATTGGGGACACAACAATTCACCCCTCCACTTT
CDR3: CASSPDWGHNNSPLHF

size: once
D: .
V: TRBV18
J: TRBJ2-7
DNA: TGTGCCAGCTCACCACCGTCACTGAACTACGAGCAGTACTTC
CDR3: CASSPPSLNYEQYF

size: .
D: TRBD2
V: TRBV5-1
J: TRBJ2-1
DNA: TGCGCCAGCAGCTTGGAACTAGCGGGTGCAAGCTCTCCCCACAATGAGCAGTTCTTC
CDR3: CASSLELAGASSPHNEQFF

size: .
D: .
V: TRBV7-9
J: TRBJ1-1
DNA: TGTGCCAGCAGCTCTTGGGACCCGAACACTGAAGCTTTCTTT
CDR3: CASSSWDPNTEAFF

size: .
D: .
V: TRBV30
J: TRBJ1-5
DNA: TGTGCCTGGAATGCGCAGGGGCGAAGCAATCAGCCCCAGCATTTT
CDR3: CAWNAQGRSNQPQHF

size: .
D: .
V: TRBV2
J: TRBJ1-4
DNA: TGTGCCAGCAGTGCCCGATCGACAGGAGTAAGTGAAAAACTGTTTTTT
CDR3: CASSARSTGVSEKLFF

size: once
D: .
V: TRBV7-8
J: TRBJ1-6
DNA: TGTGCCAGCAGCCTATACCTCGGGGCCAGCTCCTATAATTCACCCCTCCACTTT
CDR3: CASSLYLGASSYNSPLHF

size: .
D: .
V: TRBV7-9
J: TRBJ2-5
DNA: TGTGCCAGCAGCCCCTGGGACATTACTCAAGAGACCCAGTACTTC
CDR3: CASSPWDITQETQYF

size: .
D: .
V: TRBV4-3
J: TRBJ2-7
DNA: TGCGCCAGCAGACACGTTCAGGGTGGTGAGCAGTACTTC
CDR3: CASRHVQGGEQYF

size: .
D: .
V: TRBV19
J: TRBJ1-2
DNA: TGTGCCAGTAGTATTGGGCATCTTAACTATGGCTACACCTTC
CDR3: CASSIGHLNYGYTF

size: .
D: TRBD1
V: TRBV9
J: TRBJ1-1
DNA: TGTGCCAGCAGCGGACGGACAGGGCAGAACACTGAAGCTTTCTTT
CDR3: CASSGRTGQNTEAFF

size: .
D: .
V: TRBV27
J: TRBJ1-5
DNA: TGTGCCAGCAGTTTATCAACAGGAGGCAATCAGCCCCAGCATTTT
CDR3: CASSLSTGGNQPQHF

size: .
D: .
V: TRBV29-1
J: TRBJ1-2
DNA: TGCAGCGTTGAAAGGGGTGGCAGCTATGGCTACACCTTC
CDR3: CSVERGGSYGYTF

size: .
D: .
V: TRBV19
J: TRBJ1-1
DNA: TGTGCCAGTAGTATTCCGACGAACACTGAAGCTTTCTTT
CDR3: CASSIPTNTEAFF

size: .
D: .
V: TRBV7-8
J: TRBJ1-5
DNA: TGTGCCAGCAGGCTGGGGAGGAGTAACAATCAGCCCCAGCATTTT
CDR3: CASRLGRSNNQPQHF

size: few
D: .
V: TRBV10-3
J: TRBJ1-5
DNA: TGTGCCATCAGTGCTCGGGGACCCAATCAGCCCCAGCATTTT
CDR3: CAISARGPNQPQHF

size: .
D: .
V: TRBV30
J: TRBJ1-1
DNA: TGTGCCTGGAGTCTTGGGTACAGGAGTAACACTGAAGCTTTCTTT
CDR3: CAWSLGYRSNTEAFF

size: .
D: .
V: TRBV7-8
J: TRBJ2-3
DNA: TGTGCCAGCAGCTCCGACACGGGACTTGGGGCAGATACGCAGTATTTT
CDR3: CASSSDTGLGADTQYF

size: .
D: .
V: TRBV2
J: TRBJ1-1
DNA: TGTGCCAGCAAGGCCCCTGATACTGAAGCTTTCTTT
CDR3: CASKAPDTEAFF

size: .
D: .
V: TRBV4-1
J: TRBJ1-1
DNA: TGCGCCAGCAGCCAAGAGTCCTTCCCTGAAGCTTTCTTT
CDR3: CASSQESFPEAFF

size: .
D: .
V: TRBV5-1
J: TRBJ2-5
DNA: TGCGCCAGCAGCTTGGCGGCAGGCCAAGAGACCCAGTACTTC
CDR3: CASSLAAGQETQYF

size: .
D: TRBD1
V: TRBV7-9
J: TRBJ1-6
DNA: TGTGCCAGCAGCTTAGTCCAGGGGGCGGAATCACCCCTCCACTTT
CDR3: CASSLVQGAESPLHF

size: .
D: TRBD1
V: TRBV4-3
J: TRBJ1-3
DNA: TGCGCCAGCAGCCAATGGGGACAGGGGGTTCGCAGCTCTGGAAACACCATATATTTT
CDR3: CASSQWGQGVRSSGNTIYF

size: .
D: TRBD2
V: TRBV27
J: TRBJ2-3
DNA: TGTGCCAGCATATCTAGCGGGGGGTTTAGCACAGATACGCAGTATTTT
CDR3: CASISSGGFSTDTQYF

size: .
D: TRBD1
V: TRBV30
J: TRBJ1-4
DNA: TGTGCCTCCGACACACCAGGGGGCGCGGCAACTAATGAAAAACTGTTTTTT
CDR3: CASDTPGGAATNEKLFF

size: .
D: TRBD1
V: TRBV7-8
J: TRBJ2-1
DNA: TGTGCCAGCAGCTTAGCAGGGACAGGGGGAAGGGATGAGCAGTTCTTC
CDR3: CASSLAGTGGRDEQFF

size: .
D: .
V: TRBV7-3
J: TRBJ2-2
DNA: TGTGCCAGCAGCTCCCGAGGGGGGGAGCTGTTTTTT
CDR3: CASSSRGGELFF

size: .
D: .
V: TRBV4-1
J: TRBJ1-5
DNA: TGCGCCAGCAGCCAAGCTAACATCAATCAGCCCCAGCATTTT
CDR3: CASSQANINQPQHF

size: .
D: .
V: TRBV5-4
J: TRBJ2-2
DNA: TGTGCCAGCAGCCAAGGGACCGCGAACACCGGGGAGCTGTTTTTT
CDR3: CASSQGTANTGELFF

size: .
D: .
V: TRBV13
J: TRBJ1-1
DNA: TGTGCCAACAGCTACCGGGCCAACACTGAAGCTTTCTTT
CDR3: CANSYRANTEAFF

size: .
D: TRBD2
V: TRBV27
J: TRBJ2-5
DNA: TGTGCCAGCAGCCCCATCCCCGGGGGGGAGACCCAGTACTTC
CDR3: CASSPIPGGETQYF

size: .
D: .
V: TRBV5-1
J: TRBJ1-3
DNA: TGCGCCAGCAGCTTGGAGGGAAACACCATATATTTT
CDR3: CASSLEGNTIYF